The 15 T cell receptor beta chains below come from one sample, sequenced in a study of blood T cell repertoires in COVID-19. Profiled with immunoSEQ multiplex PCR; TCRdb holds only in-frame clones, not every one. The sample includes 200,000 or so clones, about four fifths of them seen just once. The sample was peripheral blood. These receptors originate from an elderly woman with acute or convalescent COVID-19.

Ten or more counts support this clone. The chain joins TRBV24-1 to TRBJ2-1, with D tentatively TRBD2 (5 bases). Trimming removed 3 bases from V and 0 bases from J, with 17 bases in between. Germline V gene lookup returns CDR1 KGHDR and CDR2 SFDVKD. The CDR3 runs to 18 residues. The DNA of the CDR3 is TGTGCCACCAGTGATCCCAATACCGGGATCTCCTCCTACAATGAGCAGTTCTTC. This codes for CATSDPNTGISSYNEQFF.

This chain links TRBV24-1 with TRBJ2-3, with 7 positions matching TRBD2. Looked up from germline, CDR1 is KGHDR and CDR2 is SFDVKD. The CDR3 is 17 amino acids. Trimming at V came to 1 base and at J to 0 bases, leaving 6 bases not matched to a gene. The CDR3 nucleotides are TGTGCCACCAGTGATTTCGGTAGCGGGCCTAGCACAGATACGCAGTATTTT. Protein product: CATSDFGSGPSTDTQYF.

This sequence joins TRBV4-3 and TRBJ2-2, with a possible D match to TRBD1 (5 bases). This CDR3 has 14 amino acids. Germline V gene data show CDR1 as LGHNA and CDR2 as YSLEER. V was trimmed by 4 bases and J by 5 bases, leaving 11 bases between them. This CDR3 is CASSLGRGTGELFF. CDR3 coding DNA: TGCGCCAGCAGCCTAGGAAGGGGAACCGGGGAGCTGTTTTTT.

This chain connects TRBV5-6 to TRBJ2-3; D unresolved. The CDR3 is 12 amino acids. Germline CDR1 SGHDT, CDR2 YYEEEE. The V end was cut by 4 bases, the J end by 9 bases, with 12 bases between. CDR3 amino acids: CASSLRDSTQYF. In DNA, the CDR3 is TGTGCCAGCAGCCTTCGAGATTCGACGCAGTATTTT.

This chain links TRBV11-1 with TRBJ2-7; 7 bases line up with TRBD1. Trimming at V came to 2 bases and at J to 2 bases, leaving 6 bases not matched to a gene. The germline V gene has CDR1 SGHAT and CDR2 FQDESV (reference sequence). This CDR3 comprises 15 residues. In DNA form, the CDR3 reads TGTGCCAGCAGCTTATACAGGGGACCAGCCTACGAGCAGTACTTC. Its translation: CASSLYRGPAYEQYF. The full variable domain, in which reference TRBV11-1 and TRBJ2-7 provide the parts outside the CDR3, is EAEVAQSPRYKITEKSQAVAFWCDPISGHATLYWYRQILGQGPELLVQFQDESVVDDSQLPKDRFSAERLKGVDSTLKIQPAELGDSAMYLCASSLYRGPAYEQYFGPGTRLTVT.

In nucleotides, the CDR3 is TGTGCCAGCAGCTTGGATATTGCGCCCGGGTACAATGAGCAGTTCTTC. As protein: CASSLDIAPGYNEQFF. This chain uses TRBV11-2 with TRBJ2-1; D unclear. Germline lookup yields CDR1 SGHAT and CDR2 FQNNGV. The CDR3 extends over 16 amino acids. Deletions cut 3 bases from V and 4 bases from J, with 16 bases between.

The gene calls are TRBV4-2 and TRBJ2-3, with 7 bases lining up with TRBD2. Germline values: CDR1 LGHNA, CDR2 YNFKEQ. The CDR3 is 16 residues long. The V gene end was trimmed by 1 base and the J gene end by 5 bases; junction bases not matched to a gene: 9. In nucleotides, the CDR3 is TGTGCCAGCAGCCAAGGAAGCGGGGAGAGGGAAGATACGCAGTATTTT. Protein sequence: CASSQGSGEREDTQYF.

This clone showed up just a few times. The J gene is TRBJ1-3, the V gene TRBV11-1; 7 nucleotides agree with TRBD1. The CDR3 is made up of 16 amino acids. The trim removed 5 bases at V and 1 base at J, leaving 8 bases unmatched. Germline assignment: CDR1 SGHAT and CDR2 FQDESV (reference sequence). As DNA, the CDR3 is TGTGCCAGCAGCCGGGACAGAGTATCATCTGGAAACACCATATATTTT. Its protein is CASSRDRVSSGNTIYF.

The chain combines TRBV30 with TRBJ1-2, with D tentatively TRBD1 (6 bases). Germline V gene data show CDR1 as GTSNPN and CDR2 as SVGIG (reference sequence). The V gene lost 3 bases and the J gene lost 7 bases, with 12 bases spanning the gap. The CDR3 is 12 residues long. In DNA form, the CDR3 reads TGTGCCTGGAGGGGGGCCGGCCCTGGCTACACCTTC. Protein product: CAWRGAGPGYTF.

V is TRBV6-2 or TRBV6-3 and J is TRBJ2-3, with 13 nucleotides matching TRBD2. The germline CDR1 and CDR2 sequences are MNHEY and SVGEGT. V trimming: 4 bases; J trimming: 3 bases; junction bases outside the gene matches: 4. The CDR3 covers 16 residues. The CDR3 region is CASSSGLAGVTDTQYF. In DNA form, the CDR3 reads TGTGCCAGCAGTTCCGGACTAGCGGGGGTAACAGATACGCAGTATTTT.

This clone showed up just once. This chain links TRBV9 with TRBJ2-4; 9 bases match TRBD2. Looked up from germline, CDR1 is SGDLS and CDR2 is YYNGEE. The CDR3 has 16 residues. Losses at the gene ends were 0 bases for V and 8 bases for J; bases not matched to a gene: 9. Written as DNA, the CDR3 is TGTGCCAGCAGCGTAGATGGTAGCGGGAGTATGGACATTCAGTACTTC. Amino acids: CASSVDGSGSMDIQYF. Full variable domain (missing parts from reference TRBV9 and TRBJ2-4): DSGVTQTPKHLITATGQRVTLRCSPRSGDLSVYWYQQSLDQGLQFLIQYYNGEERAKGNILERFSAQQFPDLHSELNLSSLELGDSALYFCASSVDGSGSMDIQYFGAGTRLSVL.

The V gene is TRBV21-1, the J gene TRBJ1-4; TRBD1, as called in the table, went unchecked against the DNA. TRBV21-1 is classified as a pseudogene. The CDR3 extends over 15 amino acids. DNA for the CDR3: TGTGCCAGCAGCAATGGACAGACCCCCGGGGAAAAACTGTTTTTT. This codes for CASSNGQTPGEKLFF.

The genes are TRBV19 and TRBJ2-5; a weak D match, TRBD2 (7 bases). The CDR3 runs 13 residues. CDR1 is LNHDA, CDR2 SQIVND, per germline (reference sequence). V gave up 8 bases and J gave up 4 bases, with 14 bases separating them. CDR3: CASREGGGETQYF. CDR3 nucleotides: TGTGCCAGTCGTGAAGGGGGGGGAGAGACCCAGTACTTC. Variable domain in full (rest from reference TRBV19 and TRBJ2-5): DGGITQSPKYLFRKEGQNVTLSCEQNLNHDAMYWYRQDPGQGLRLIYYSQIVNDFQKGDIAEGYSVSREKKESFPLTVTSAQKNPTAFYLCASREGGGETQYFGPGTRLLVL.

This rearrangement joins TRBV5-6 to TRBJ1-6; TRBD1 matches 7 bases. V lost 5 bases to trimming and J lost 7 bases; unmatched junction nucleotides: 6. Germline CDR1 SGHDT, CDR2 YYEEEE. The length of the CDR3 is 14 residues. CDR3: CASRSVQGNSPLHF. The CDR3 nucleotides read TGTGCCAGCAGGTCCGTACAGGGGAATTCACCCCTCCACTTT. Combining the CDR3 with reference TRBV5-6 and TRBJ1-6 gives the whole variable domain DAGVTQSPTHLIKTRGQQVTLRCSPKSGHDTVSWYQQALGQGPQFIFQYYEEEERQRGNFPDRFSGHQFPNYSSELNVNALLLGDSALYLCASRSVQGNSPLHFGNGTRLTVT.

The chain recombines TRBV2 with TRBJ2-5; D remains ambiguous. This CDR3 region has 15 residues. The V gene lost 3 bases and the J gene lost 5 bases, with 16 bases spanning the gap. Germline CDR1 SNHLY, CDR2 FYNNEI. The CDR3 bases are TGTGCCAGCAGTGAGGCAGGCCGCACTTGGGAGACCCAGTACTTC. Translating gives CASSEAGRTWETQYF.